The 27 T cell receptor beta chains below all came from one sample that was sequenced in a study of blood T cell repertoires in COVID-19. Sequenced by immunoSEQ multiplex PCR; TCRdb stores in-frame clones only, minus some. The table lists 80,000 to 100,000 clones, 70% to 80% of them singletons, with around a quarter in the top ten. Sequencing was performed on peripheral blood. These receptors originate from a man between 65 and 80 years old with acute or convalescent COVID-19.

J is TRBJ2-3 and V is TRBV3-1 (or the pseudogene TRBV3-2); 12 bases are shared with TRBD2. V lost 2 bases and J lost 6; bases outside the gene matches: 9. The CDR3 loop spans 17 amino acids. Germline values: CDR1 LGHDT, CDR2 YNNKEL (reference sequence). CDR3 amino acids: CASSQTLTSGSADTQYF. The CDR3 nucleotides read TGTGCCAGCAGCCAAACCCTGACTAGCGGGAGCGCTGATACGCAGTATTTT.

Only a few counts were recorded for this clone. The chain employs TRBV6-4 and TRBJ1-6; D gene ambiguous. The germline V and J ends were trimmed by 5 bases and 2 bases, with 7 bases remaining between them. CDR3 length: 14 residues. CDR1 MRHNA and CDR2 SNTAGT come from the germline V gene. CDR3 nucleotides: TGTGCCAGCAGTTCCGGGACCTATAATTCACCCCTCCACTTT. Translated: CASSSGTYNSPLHF.

This chain uses TRBV27 with TRBJ2-5; 8 bases match TRBD2. The CDR3 is 15 residues long. The V and J ends lost 0 bases and 3 bases, in that order; junction bases with no gene match: 3. Germline V gene sequence: CDR1 MNHEY, CDR2 SMNVEV (reference sequence). The CDR3 nucleotides are TGTGCCAGCAGTTTATCCAGCGGGAGCGAAGAGACCCAGTACTTC. It yields the protein CASSLSSGSEETQYF.

This clone has just one count. V is TRBV9 and J is TRBJ1-1, with unresolved D. The CDR3 extends over 14 amino acids. Trimming took 0 bases from V and 11 from J, leaving 17 bases between them. The germline CDR1 and CDR2 sequences are SGDLS and YYNGEE. The CDR3 bases are TGTGCCAGCAGCGTAGGGGTGGGGAGCTTGGGGGCTTTCTTT. Protein sequence: CASSVGVGSLGAFF.

The J gene is TRBJ2-3, the V gene TRBV5-4; TRBD2 matches at 14 bases. Germline V gene sequence: CDR1 SGHNT, CDR2 YYREEE (reference sequence). This CDR3 is built from 18 residues. V was clipped by 0 bases and J by 1 base; unmatched bases: 4. CDR3 in amino acids: CASSLGTSGRWGTDTQYF. CDR3 nucleotide sequence: TGTGCCAGCAGCTTGGGGACTAGCGGGAGGTGGGGCACAGATACGCAGTATTTT.

This chain uses TRBV5-1 with TRBJ2-2; TRBD1 matches at 7 bases. The CDR3 contains 15 residues. J gave up 3 bases and V 4 bases, and 6 bases lay outside the gene matches. CDR1 and CDR2 from the germline V gene are SGHRS and YFSETQ. CDR3 sequence: CASSGRGPHTGELFF. In DNA form, the CDR3 reads TGCGCCAGCAGCGGAAGGGGGCCCCACACCGGGGAGCTGTTTTTT.

This clone was observed at least ten times. CDR3 region: CASSPLMGGGEAFF. DNA of the CDR3: TGTGCCAGCAGTCCCCTAATGGGTGGCGGTGAAGCTTTCTTT. The rearrangement joins TRBV28 to TRBJ1-1, with D unresolved. Germline V gene data show CDR1 as MDHEN and CDR2 as SYDVKM. The CDR3 runs 14 residues. The V end lost 5 bases, the J end lost 7 bases, and 17 bases lay between the germline ends. The full variable domain, its missing parts supplied by reference TRBV28 and TRBJ1-1, is DVKVTQSSRYLVKRTGEKVFLECVQDMDHENMFWYRQDPGLGLRLIYFSYDVKMKEKGDIPEGYSVSREKKERFSLILESASTNQTSMYLCASSPLMGGGEAFFGQGTRLTVV.

V is TRBV7-8 and J is TRBJ1-2; possibly TRBD1 for D (5 bases). Trimming took off 1 base at V and 6 bases at J, with 15 bases between the two ends. The CDR3 is made up of 15 amino acids. Germline-derived CDR1 and CDR2 are SGHVS and FQNEAQ. The CDR3 loop is CASSLVGQRVDGYTF. CDR3 sequence (DNA): TGTGCCAGCAGCTTAGTTGGACAAAGAGTAGATGGCTACACCTTC.

The chain combines TRBV28 with TRBJ1-2; D not resolved. The CDR3 spans 11 residues. The V gene's germline CDR1 is MDHEN and CDR2 SYDVKM. Trimming took 4 bases from V and 8 from J, leaving 8 bases between them. The CDR3 reads CASSWAGGYTF. DNA of the CDR3: TGTGCCAGCAGTTGGGCAGGCGGCTACACCTTC.

The CDR3 sequence is CAWSSSRVRRNSPLHF. CDR3 nucleotides: TGTGCCTGGAGTTCCTCGCGGGTAAGGCGTAATTCACCCCTCCACTTT. V and J are TRBV30 and TRBJ1-6; D gene unclear. CDR1 and CDR2 (germline): GTSNPN, SVGIG (reference sequence). The CDR3 length is 16 residues. Trimming pared 2 bases from V and 6 bases from J, leaving 17 bases between. Looking up the rest from reference TRBV30 and TRBJ1-6 gives the full variable domain: SQTIHQWPATLVQPVGSPLSLECTVEGTSNPNLYWYRQAAGRGLQLLFYSVGIGQISSEVPQNLSASRPQDRQFILSSKKLLLSDSGFYLCAWSSSRVRRNSPLHFGNGTRLTVT.

This clone was picked up a small number of times. V usage is TRBV29-1 and J usage is TRBJ1-2; D gene ambiguous. CDR1 is SQVTM, CDR2 ANQGSEA, per germline. There are 12 residues in the CDR3. Trimming took off 1 base at V and 4 bases at J, with 7 bases between the two ends. The CDR3 region has the DNA TGCAGCGTTGAAGGTGGAGCCTATGGCTACACCTTC. The encoded protein is CSVEGGAYGYTF.

The chain joins TRBV3-1 (or the pseudogene TRBV3-2) to TRBJ2-5, with D maybe TRBD1 (6 bases). Germline V gene data show CDR1 as LGHDT and CDR2 as YNNKEL (reference sequence). V was clipped by 0 bases and J by 5 bases, with 13 bases between them. The CDR3 sequence is 15 residues long. The CDR3 sequence: CASSQDSQGKETQYF. The CDR3 bases are TGTGCCAGCAGCCAAGACTCCCAGGGGAAGGAGACCCAGTACTTC.

V is TRBV28 and J is TRBJ1-4; the match to TRBD1 covers 8 bases. CDR1 and CDR2 from the germline V gene are MDHEN and SYDVKM. Trimming took 8 bases from V and 7 from J; bases not matched to a gene: 15. The CDR3 is 16 residues long. The CDR3 sequence is CASYKELTGVTEKLFF. Written as DNA, the CDR3 is TGTGCCAGCTATAAGGAATTGACAGGGGTGACTGAAAAACTGTTTTTT.

Only a few counts were recorded for this clone. This chain joins TRBV5-8 and TRBJ2-3; D perhaps matches TRBD1 (6 bases). V was trimmed by 0 bases and J by 0 bases, leaving 8 bases between them. CDR3 length equals 15 residues. Germline CDR1 SGHTS, CDR2 YDEGEE. The CDR3 loop reads CASSLGDISTDTQYF. For the CDR3, the DNA is TGTGCCAGCAGCTTGGGGGACATTAGCACAGATACGCAGTATTTT.

This chain joins TRBV7-9 and TRBJ2-1; 9 bases are shared with TRBD2. The CDR3 is 16 amino acids. Germline CDR1 SEHNR, CDR2 FQNEAQ (reference sequence). The junction had 8 bases not matched to a gene; V was cut back by 1 base and J by 7 bases. The CDR3 DNA reads TGTGCCAGCAGCTTAGAGGGCGGGAGGGCCAGAAATGAGCAGTTCTTC. Its translation is CASSLEGGRARNEQFF.

CDR3 region: CASSPYLAGAGNEQFF. As DNA, the CDR3 is TGTGCCAGCAGCCCCTACCTAGCGGGAGCTGGCAATGAGCAGTTCTTC. The V and J genes are TRBV3-1 (or the pseudogene TRBV3-2) and TRBJ2-1; 10 bases fit TRBD2. The CDR3 has 16 amino acids. From germline, CDR1 is LGHDT and CDR2 YNNKEL (reference sequence). V shed 4 bases and J 6 bases; nucleotides not matched to a gene: 9.

V is TRBV28 and J is TRBJ1-1; no clear D. The V end lost 5 bases, the J end lost 1 base, and 8 bases lay between the germline ends. The V gene's germline CDR1 is MDHEN and CDR2 SYDVKM. This CDR3 contains 13 residues. The CDR3 loop reads CASSLWANTEAFF. CDR3 in DNA: TGTGCCAGCAGTCTTTGGGCGAACACTGAAGCTTTCTTT.

This clone was seen just once. The V and J genes are TRBV28 and TRBJ1-5; D gene unclear. CDR3 length: 14 residues. The ends were cut back, 2 bases at V and 3 bases at J, with 8 bases in the middle. The germline V gene encodes CDR1 MDHEN and CDR2 SYDVKM. DNA of the CDR3: TGTGCCAGCAGTTTACCGGGGTTCAATCAGCCCCAGCATTTT. Protein sequence: CASSLPGFNQPQHF.

V is TRBV11-3 and J is TRBJ2-7; D uncertain. The V end was cut by 0 bases, the J end by 7 bases, with 13 bases between. CDR3 length: 14 residues. Germline V gives CDR1 SGHNT, CDR2 YENEEA. The chain's CDR3 is CASSLDPQTPEQYF. CDR3 sequence (DNA): TGTGCCAGCAGCTTAGATCCCCAGACACCTGAGCAGTACTTC. The full variable domain, in which reference TRBV11-3 and TRBJ2-7 provide the parts outside the CDR3, is EAGVVQSPRYKIIEKKQPVAFWCNPISGHNTLYWYLQNLGQGPELLIRYENEEAVDDSQLPKDRFSAERLKGVDSTLKIQPAELGDSAVYLCASSLDPQTPEQYFGPGTRLTVT.

This clone was recorded only once. V and J are TRBV9 and TRBJ2-1; D is possibly TRBD2 (5 bases). The germline CDR1 and CDR2 sequences are SGDLS and YYNGEE. The CDR3 length is 13 residues. V was clipped by 4 bases and J by 8 bases, with 13 bases between them. The DNA of the CDR3 is TGTGCCAGCAGCTCACCGCAGAGGGATGAGCAGTTCTTC. Translated: CASSSPQRDEQFF.

The chain uses TRBV9 and TRBJ1-6, with D perhaps matching TRBD1 (6 bases). The germline CDR1 and CDR2 sequences are SGDLS and YYNGEE. V was shortened by 5 bases and J by 6 bases, with 12 bases between the two germline ends. The CDR3 consists of 14 residues. The DNA for the CDR3 is TGTGCCAGCAGAGATACAGGGACTAATTCACCCCTCCACTTT. Translated: CASRDTGTNSPLHF.

This chain links TRBV5-6 with TRBJ2-1, with 7 bases fitting TRBD2. CDR1 and CDR2 from the germline V gene are SGHDT and YYEEEE. V shed 2 bases and J 6 bases; nucleotides not matched to a gene: 11. CDR3 length equals 16 residues. The CDR3 DNA follows: TGTGCCAGCAGCTTCGAAACTAGCGCAAGAAGCAATGAGCAGTTCTTC. It yields the protein CASSFETSARSNEQFF.

The J gene is TRBJ1-2, the V gene TRBV24-1; 9 bases map to TRBD1. CDR1 and CDR2 (germline): KGHDR, SFDVKD. The V and J ends lost 4 bases and 3 bases, in that order; junction bases with no gene match: 8. CDR3 length: 16 residues. CDR3 coding DNA: TGTGCCACCAGTGAGATCCTTTGGACAGGGGACTATGGCTACACCTTC. This codes for CATSEILWTGDYGYTF.

J is TRBJ2-7 and V is TRBV5-4; 8 positions agree with TRBD1. CDR3 length equals 15 residues. Trimming at V came to 4 bases and at J to 3 bases, leaving 9 bases not matched to a gene. Germline CDR1 and CDR2: SGHNT and YYREEE (reference sequence). CDR3 residues: CASSDQGAPRYEQYF. For the CDR3, the DNA is TGTGCCAGCAGCGATCAGGGGGCGCCCCGCTACGAGCAGTACTTC.

The chain is built from TRBV30 and TRBJ2-7; 10 positions match TRBD2. V shed 1 base, J shed 5 bases, and the junction held 5 bases outside the gene matches. Germline CDR1 GTSNPN, CDR2 SVGIG (reference sequence). The CDR3 length is 14 residues. CDR3 coding DNA: TGTGCCTGGAGTGCCGGGACTAGCGTCGACGAGCAGTACTTC. As protein: CAWSAGTSVDEQYF.

This chain links TRBV24-1 with TRBJ2-3, with D perhaps matching TRBD1 (6 bases). CDR3 size: 14 residues. Trimming removed 4 bases at V and 0 bases at J, with 7 bases between. Germline CDR1 is KGHDR and CDR2 is SFDVKD. The CDR3 reads CATSEQGSTDTQYF. CDR3 sequence (DNA): TGTGCCACCAGTGAACAGGGTAGCACAGATACGCAGTATTTT.

The sample holds one count of this clone. The chain recombines TRBV6-5 with TRBJ1-2; D may be TRBD1 (5 bases). This CDR3 contains 14 residues. Between the trimmed V and J ends, which lost 9 bases and 8 bases, there was a span of 22 bases. Germline V CDR1 and CDR2: MNHEY, SVGAGI. In DNA form, the CDR3 reads TGTGCCAGTGATTCTTGGCAGGGTCACGGCGGCTACACCTTC. It encodes CASDSWQGHGGYTF.